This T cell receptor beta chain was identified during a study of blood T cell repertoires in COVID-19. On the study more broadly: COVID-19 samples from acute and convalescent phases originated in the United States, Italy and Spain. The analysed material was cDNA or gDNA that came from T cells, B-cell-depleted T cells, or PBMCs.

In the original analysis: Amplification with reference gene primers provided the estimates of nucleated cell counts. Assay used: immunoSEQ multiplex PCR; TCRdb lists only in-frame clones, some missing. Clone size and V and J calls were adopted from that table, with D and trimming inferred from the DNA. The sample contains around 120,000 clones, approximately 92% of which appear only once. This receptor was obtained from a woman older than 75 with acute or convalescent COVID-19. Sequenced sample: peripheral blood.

Here the CDR3 DNA reads TGTGCCAGCAGCCGGGGACAGGGCGGCTACGAGCAGTACTTC. Residues: CASSRGQGGYEQYF. The rearrangement links TRBV5-5 to TRBJ2-7, with 9 nucleotides matching TRBD1. The CDR3 runs 14 residues. V lost 4 bases and J lost 3; bases outside the gene matches: 5. Germline V gene lookup returns CDR1 SGHKS and CDR2 YYEKEE (reference sequence).